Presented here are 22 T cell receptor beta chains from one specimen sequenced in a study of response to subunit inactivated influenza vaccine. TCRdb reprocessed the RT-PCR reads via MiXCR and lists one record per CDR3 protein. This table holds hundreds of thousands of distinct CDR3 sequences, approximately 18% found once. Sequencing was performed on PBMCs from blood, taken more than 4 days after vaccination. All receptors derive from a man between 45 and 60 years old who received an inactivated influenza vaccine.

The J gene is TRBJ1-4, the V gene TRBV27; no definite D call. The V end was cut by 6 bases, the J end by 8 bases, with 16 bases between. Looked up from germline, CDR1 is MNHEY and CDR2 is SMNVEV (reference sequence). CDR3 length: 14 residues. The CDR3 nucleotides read TGTGCCAGCAGGAATGGGAGGGTGGCGGAAAAACTGTTTTTT. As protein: CASRNGRVAEKLFF.

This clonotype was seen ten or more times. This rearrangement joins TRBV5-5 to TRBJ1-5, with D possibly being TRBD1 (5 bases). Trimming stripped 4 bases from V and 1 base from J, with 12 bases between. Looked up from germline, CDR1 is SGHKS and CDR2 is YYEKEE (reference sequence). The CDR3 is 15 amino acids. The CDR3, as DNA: TGTGCCAGCAGCCCAGGGAAGACAAGCAATCAGCCCCAGCATTTT. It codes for CASSPGKTSNQPQHF.

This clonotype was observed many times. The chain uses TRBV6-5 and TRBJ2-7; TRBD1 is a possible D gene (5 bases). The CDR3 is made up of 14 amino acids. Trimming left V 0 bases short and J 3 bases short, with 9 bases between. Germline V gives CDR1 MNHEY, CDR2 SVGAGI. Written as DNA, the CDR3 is TGTGCCAGCAGTTACTCAGACAGCGACTACGAGCAGTACTTC. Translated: CASSYSDSDYEQYF.

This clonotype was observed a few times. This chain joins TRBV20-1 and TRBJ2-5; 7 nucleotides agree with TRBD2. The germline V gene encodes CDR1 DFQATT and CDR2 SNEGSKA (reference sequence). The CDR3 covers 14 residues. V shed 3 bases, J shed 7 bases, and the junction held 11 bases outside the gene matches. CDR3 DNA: TGCAGTGCTAGGCCGACGGCGGGGGTAGGGACCCAGTACTTC. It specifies CSARPTAGVGTQYF.

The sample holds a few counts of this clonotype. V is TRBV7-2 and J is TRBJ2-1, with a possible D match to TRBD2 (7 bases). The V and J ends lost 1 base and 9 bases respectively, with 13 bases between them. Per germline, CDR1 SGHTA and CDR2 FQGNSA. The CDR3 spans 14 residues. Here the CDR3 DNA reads TGTGCCAGCAGCTTAGTGGAAGGGGGGGGTGAGCAGTTCTTC. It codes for CASSLVEGGGEQFF.

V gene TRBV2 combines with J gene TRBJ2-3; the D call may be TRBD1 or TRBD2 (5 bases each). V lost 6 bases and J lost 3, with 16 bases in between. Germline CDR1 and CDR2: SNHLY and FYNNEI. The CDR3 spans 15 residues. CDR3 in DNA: TGTGCCAGCAGGAGGGACGGAAGCCCTACAGATACGCAGTATTTT. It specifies CASRRDGSPTDTQYF.

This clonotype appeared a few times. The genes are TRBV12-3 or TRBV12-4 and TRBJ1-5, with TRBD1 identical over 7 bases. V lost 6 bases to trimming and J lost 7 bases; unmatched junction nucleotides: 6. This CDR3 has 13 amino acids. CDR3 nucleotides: TGTGCCAGCAGCCGGGACAGTTCACAGCCCCAGCATTTT. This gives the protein CASSRDSSQPQHF.

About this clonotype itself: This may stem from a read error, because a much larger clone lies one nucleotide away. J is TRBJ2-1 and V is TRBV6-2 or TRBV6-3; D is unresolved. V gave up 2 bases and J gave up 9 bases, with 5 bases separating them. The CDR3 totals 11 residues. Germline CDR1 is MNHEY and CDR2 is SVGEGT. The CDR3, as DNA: TGTGCCAGCAGTTACCACGGTGAGCAGTTCTTC. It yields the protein CASSYHGEQFF.

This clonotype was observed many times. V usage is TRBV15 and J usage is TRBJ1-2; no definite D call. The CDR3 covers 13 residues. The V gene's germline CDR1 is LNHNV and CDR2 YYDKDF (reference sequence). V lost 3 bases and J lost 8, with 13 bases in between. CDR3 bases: TGTGCCACCAGCAGGGACCTGACCGAAGGCTACACCTTC. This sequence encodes CATSRDLTEGYTF.

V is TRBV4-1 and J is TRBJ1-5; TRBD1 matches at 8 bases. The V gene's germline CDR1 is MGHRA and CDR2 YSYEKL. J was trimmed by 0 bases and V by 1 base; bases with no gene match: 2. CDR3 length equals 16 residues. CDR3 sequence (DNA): TGCGCCAGCAGCCAAGTGACAGGGGTTAGCAATCAGCCCCAGCATTTT. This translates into CASSQVTGVSNQPQHF.

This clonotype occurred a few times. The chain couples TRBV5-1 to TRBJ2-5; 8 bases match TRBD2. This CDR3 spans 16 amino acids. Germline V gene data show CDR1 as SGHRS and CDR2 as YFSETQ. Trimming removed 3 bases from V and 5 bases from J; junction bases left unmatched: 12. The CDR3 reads CASSSGRGGASETQYF. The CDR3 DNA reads TGCGCCAGCAGCTCCGGTCGGGGGGGGGCCAGCGAGACCCAGTACTTC.

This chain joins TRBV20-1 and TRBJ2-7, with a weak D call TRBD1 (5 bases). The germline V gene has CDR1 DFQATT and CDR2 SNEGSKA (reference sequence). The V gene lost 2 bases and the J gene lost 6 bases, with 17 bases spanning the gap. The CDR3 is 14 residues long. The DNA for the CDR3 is TGCAGTGCTAGACCGACATCCTGGGGCGGCGAGCAGTACTTC. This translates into CSARPTSWGGEQYF.

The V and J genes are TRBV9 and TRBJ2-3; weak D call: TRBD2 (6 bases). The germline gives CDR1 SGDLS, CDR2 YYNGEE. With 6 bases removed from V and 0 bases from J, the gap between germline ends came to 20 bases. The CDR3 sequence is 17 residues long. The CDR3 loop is CASTARWDGSSTDTQYF. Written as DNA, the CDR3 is TGTGCCAGCACCGCCCGCTGGGACGGGAGTAGCACAGATACGCAGTATTTT. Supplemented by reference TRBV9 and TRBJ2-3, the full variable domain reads DSGVTQTPKHLITATGQRVTLRCSPRSGDLSVYWYQQSLDQGLQFLIQYYNGEERAKGNILERFSAQQFPDLHSELNLSSLELGDSALYFCASTARWDGSSTDTQYFGPGTRLTVL.

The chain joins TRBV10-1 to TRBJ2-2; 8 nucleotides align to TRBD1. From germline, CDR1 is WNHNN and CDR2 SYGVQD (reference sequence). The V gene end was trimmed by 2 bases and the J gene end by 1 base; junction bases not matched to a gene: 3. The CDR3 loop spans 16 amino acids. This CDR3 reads CASSEIGQGNTGELFF. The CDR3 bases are TGCGCCAGCAGTGAGATCGGACAGGGGAACACCGGGGAGCTGTTTTTT.

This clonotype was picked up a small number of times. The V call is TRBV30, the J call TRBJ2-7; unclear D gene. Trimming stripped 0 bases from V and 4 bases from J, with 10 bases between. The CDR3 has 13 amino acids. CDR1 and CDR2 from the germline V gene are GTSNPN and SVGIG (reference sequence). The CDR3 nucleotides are TGTGCCTGGAGTGTTGCCGAGGTATACGAGCAGTACTTC. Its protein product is CAWSVAEVYEQYF.

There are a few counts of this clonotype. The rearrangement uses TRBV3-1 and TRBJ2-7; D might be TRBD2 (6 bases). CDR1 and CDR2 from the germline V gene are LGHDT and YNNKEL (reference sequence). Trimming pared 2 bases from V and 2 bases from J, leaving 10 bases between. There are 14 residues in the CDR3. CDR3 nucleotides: TGTGCCAGCAGCCAACGCGGGATTACCTACGAGCAGTACTTC. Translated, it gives CASSQRGITYEQYF.

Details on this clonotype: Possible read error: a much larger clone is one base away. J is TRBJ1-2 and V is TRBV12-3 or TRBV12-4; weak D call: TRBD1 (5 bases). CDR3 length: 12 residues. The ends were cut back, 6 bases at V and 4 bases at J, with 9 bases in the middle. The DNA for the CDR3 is TGTGCCAGCAGCCCGACAGCCTATGGCTACACCTTC. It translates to CASSPTAYGYTF.

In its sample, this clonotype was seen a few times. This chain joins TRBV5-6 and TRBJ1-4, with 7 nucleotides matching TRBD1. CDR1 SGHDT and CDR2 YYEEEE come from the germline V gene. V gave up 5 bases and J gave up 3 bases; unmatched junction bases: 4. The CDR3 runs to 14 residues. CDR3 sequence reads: CASSRGTANEKLFF. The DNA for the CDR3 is TGTGCCAGCAGTCGCGGGACAGCTAATGAAAAACTGTTTTTT.

The DNA for the CDR3 is TGCGCCAGCAGCCAGACAGGGGAAGAGACCCAGTACTTC. This gives the protein CASSQTGEETQYF. The chain has TRBV5-1 and TRBJ2-5, with 8 bases that match TRBD1. Trimming cost V 4 bases and J 3 bases; bases outside gene matches: 2. CDR3 length equals 13 residues. Germline V gives CDR1 SGHRS, CDR2 YFSETQ.

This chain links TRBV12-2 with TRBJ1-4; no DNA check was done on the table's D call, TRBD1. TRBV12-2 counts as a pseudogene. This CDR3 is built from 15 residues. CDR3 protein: CASRLARRGNEKLFF. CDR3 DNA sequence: TGTGCAAGTCGCTTAGCCAGAAGGGGGAATGAAAAACTGTTTTTT.

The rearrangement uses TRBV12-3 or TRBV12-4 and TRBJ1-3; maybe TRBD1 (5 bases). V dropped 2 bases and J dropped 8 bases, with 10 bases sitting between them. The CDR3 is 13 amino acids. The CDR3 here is CASSLHGADTIYF. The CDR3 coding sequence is TGTGCCAGCAGTTTACACGGGGCAGACACCATATATTTT.

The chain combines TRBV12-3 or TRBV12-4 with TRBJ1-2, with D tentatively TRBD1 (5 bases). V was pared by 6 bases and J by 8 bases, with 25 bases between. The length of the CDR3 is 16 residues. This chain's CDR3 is CASSPKRRDWGVGYTF. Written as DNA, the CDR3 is TGTGCCAGCAGCCCTAAACGACGAGATTGGGGGGTCGGCTACACCTTC.